This T cell receptor (beta chain) comes out of a study of response to subunit inactivated influenza vaccine. CDR1 MNHEY and CDR2 SMNVEV come from the germline V gene (reference sequence). V lost 6 bases and J 4 bases, leaving 14 bases between the germline ends. The CDR3 has 14 residues. Study results and limitations: Authors proposed each seasonal influenza vaccination draws in few new T cells.

TCRdb redid the calling of the RT-PCR reads with MiXCR, one entry per CDR3 protein. The data show 250,000 to 350,000 distinct CDR3 sequences, roughly 22% seen once. Notes on this clonotype: Its cognate antigen is unknown.

The TCR comes from a man between 50 and 69 years old who received an inactivated influenza vaccine. The sample in question was PBMCs from blood, obtained less than 22 months after vaccination. The rearrangement uses TRBV27 and TRBJ2-3; D ambiguous. CDR3 sequence reads: CASSPRSAADTQYF. The CDR3 region has the DNA TGTGCCAGCAGCCCCAGGAGCGCCGCAGATACGCAGTATTTT.